This T cell receptor (beta chain) was recorded in a study of blood T cell repertoires in COVID-19. Overall study: Acute-phase and convalescent COVID-19 samples originated in the United States, Italy and Spain. Sample material is recorded as cDNA or gDNA derived from T cells, B-cell-depleted T cells, or PBMCs.

Per the study methods: Amplified reference gene primers provided the basis for estimating nucleated cell counts. TCRdb's table, derived via immunoSEQ multiplex PCR, lists solely in-frame clones and lacks some. For V, J and clone size, that table is used; D and trimming come from the DNA. The sample carries about 300,000 clones, more than 75% recorded once. This clone was seen many times. Recovery meant two consecutive negative NP/OP PCR tests, professional clearance, or resolved symptoms. There are 15 residues in the CDR3. Germline-derived CDR1 and CDR2 are MRHNA and SNTAGT. J lost 5 bases, V lost 4 bases, and 1 base had no gene match.

The chain recombines TRBV6-4 with TRBJ2-1; 14 bases map to TRBD2. The sequence derives from a man younger than 45 who had recovered from COVID-19. Specimen: PBMCs or T cells enriched from blood (not recorded which). The CDR3 spells CASSGLAGGHNEQFF. The CDR3 region has the DNA TGTGCCAGCAGTGGACTAGCGGGGGGGCACAATGAGCAGTTCTTC.